This passage covers 7 T cell receptor beta chains from one sample sequenced in a study of blood T cell repertoires in COVID-19 (dated by TCRdb to the early 2020s). Libraries were made using the immunoSEQ multiplex PCR assay. TCRdb provides this immuneACCESS table in a form limited to in-frame rearrangements. Some clones are lacking; in checked studies, under half of them reflect an unresolved V gene, and why the rest are absent is not known. Within this sample are approximately 200,000 clones, with approximately 80% of them counted one time only. Roughly 10% of the sample is held by the ten biggest clonotypes. Sequencing was done on a sample of PBMCs or T cells enriched from blood (not recorded which). The origin of the receptors is a man aged 35 to 55 who had recovered from COVID-19.

The chain has TRBV6-5 and TRBJ1-2, with D unclear. V lost 0 bases to trimming and J lost 8 bases, with 16 bases between them. The germline V gene encodes CDR1 MNHEY and CDR2 SVGAGI. The CDR3 consists of 15 residues. The CDR3 is CASSYSFRHREGYTF. In DNA form, the CDR3 reads TGTGCCAGCAGTTACTCGTTCCGACATCGCGAGGGCTACACCTTC.

The J gene is TRBJ1-4, the V gene TRBV2; D is unresolved. Trimming pared 1 base from V and 7 bases from J, leaving 10 bases between. The CDR3 totals 14 residues. The V gene's germline CDR1 is SNHLY and CDR2 FYNNEI. CDR3 sequence: CASSEDGWSEKLFF. The CDR3 DNA follows: TGTGCCAGCAGTGAAGATGGTTGGAGTGAAAAACTGTTTTTT.

The chain couples TRBV7-9 to TRBJ2-3, with 10 bases lining up with TRBD2. Germline V lookup: CDR1 SEHNR, CDR2 FQNEAQ (reference sequence). This CDR3 comprises 15 residues. The V gene end was trimmed by 2 bases and the J gene end by 2 bases; junction bases not matched to a gene: 1. This CDR3 reads CASSLLAGDTDTQYF. CDR3 DNA sequence: TGTGCCAGCAGCTTACTAGCGGGAGACACAGATACGCAGTATTTT.

CDR3 sequence (DNA): TGTGCCAGTAGTATTCCAGGGTACACTGAAGCTTTCTTT. Its translation is CASSIPGYTEAFF. The chain recombines TRBV19 with TRBJ1-1, with D perhaps TRBD1 (5 bases). The V gene's germline CDR1 is LNHDA and CDR2 SQIVND (reference sequence). This CDR3 is 13 amino acids long. Trimming left V 3 bases short and J 3 bases short, with 8 bases between.

The CDR3 sequence is CASSLLTSGSKSDTQYF. As DNA, the CDR3 is TGTGCCAGCAGTTTATTGACTAGCGGGAGTAAGTCAGATACGCAGTATTTT. The chain is built from TRBV27 and TRBJ2-3; 12 nucleotides align to TRBD2. V was clipped by 1 base and J by 4 bases; unmatched bases: 6. Germline CDR1 is MNHEY and CDR2 is SMNVEV (reference sequence). The CDR3 has 17 residues.

The CDR3 region has the DNA TGTGCCAGCAGCCCTCAACAGGGCTGGGGCACTGAAGCTTTCTTT. This sequence encodes CASSPQQGWGTEAFF. This chain links TRBV7-2 with TRBJ1-1; possible D gene TRBD1, 6 bases. V shed 5 bases and J shed 4 bases, with 17 bases lying between them. The CDR3 length is 15 residues. Germline CDR1 SGHTA, CDR2 FQGNSA. The variable domain in full, with the rest retrieved from reference TRBV7-2 and TRBJ1-1, is GAGVSQSPSNKVTEKGKDVELRCDPISGHTALYWYRQSLGQGLEFLIYFQGNSAPDKSGLPSDRFSAERTGGSVSTLTIQRTQQEDSAVYLCASSPQQGWGTEAFFGQGTRLTVV.

A few counts support this clone. This chain uses TRBV15 with TRBJ1-5; unclear D gene. The CDR3 consists of 12 residues. Trimming removed 1 base at V and 5 bases at J, with 3 bases between. Per germline, CDR1 LNHNV and CDR2 YYDKDF (reference sequence). CDR3 sequence reads: CATSRVDQPQHF. In nucleotides, the CDR3 is TGTGCCACCAGCAGAGTCGATCAGCCCCAGCATTTT.